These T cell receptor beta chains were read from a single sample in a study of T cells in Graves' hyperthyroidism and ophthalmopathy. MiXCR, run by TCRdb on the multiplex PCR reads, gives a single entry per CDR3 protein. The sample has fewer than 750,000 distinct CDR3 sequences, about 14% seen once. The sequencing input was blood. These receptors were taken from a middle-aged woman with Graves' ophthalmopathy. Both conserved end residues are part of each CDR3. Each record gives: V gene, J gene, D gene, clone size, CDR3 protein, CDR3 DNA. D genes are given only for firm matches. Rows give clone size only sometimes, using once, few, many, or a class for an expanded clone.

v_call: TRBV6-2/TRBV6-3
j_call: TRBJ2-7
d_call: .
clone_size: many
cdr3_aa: CASKYRDNYEQYF
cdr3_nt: TGTGCCAGCAAGTACCGGGACAACTACGAGCAGTACTTC

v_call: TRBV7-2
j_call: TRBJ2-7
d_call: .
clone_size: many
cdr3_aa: CASSSQVRPYEQYF
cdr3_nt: TGTGCCAGCAGCTCACAGGTTAGGCCCTACGAGCAGTACTTC

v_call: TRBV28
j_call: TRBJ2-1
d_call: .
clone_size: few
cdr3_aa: CASSYGRRSSYNEQFF
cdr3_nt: TGTGCCAGCAGTTATGGGAGGCGGAGCTCCTACAATGAGCAGTTCTTC

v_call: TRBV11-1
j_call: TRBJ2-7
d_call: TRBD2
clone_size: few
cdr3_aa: CASSWGLAYSYEQYF
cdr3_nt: TGTGCCAGCAGCTGGGGACTAGCGTATTCCTACGAGCAGTACTTC

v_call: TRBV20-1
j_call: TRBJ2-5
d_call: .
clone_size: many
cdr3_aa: CSAGTGTPGTQYF
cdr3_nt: TGCAGTGCTGGCACCGGGACCCCGGGGACCCAGTACTTC

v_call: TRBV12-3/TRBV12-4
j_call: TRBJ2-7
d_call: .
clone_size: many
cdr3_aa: CASTSQEHSYEQYF
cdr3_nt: TGTGCCAGCACTTCTCAGGAGCACTCCTACGAGCAGTACTTC

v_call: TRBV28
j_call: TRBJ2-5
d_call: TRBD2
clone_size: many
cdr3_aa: CASSWSGGETQYF
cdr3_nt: TGTGCCAGCAGTTGGTCGGGGGGAGAGACCCAGTACTTC

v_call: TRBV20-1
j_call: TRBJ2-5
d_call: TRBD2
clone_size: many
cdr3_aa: CSAGSGSAGRGETQYF
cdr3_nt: TGCAGTGCAGGAAGCGGGAGTGCAGGGAGGGGAGAGACCCAGTACTTC

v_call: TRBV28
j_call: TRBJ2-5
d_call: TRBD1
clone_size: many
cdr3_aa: CASSSPRTGSGETQYF
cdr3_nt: TGTGCCAGCAGTTCACCCCGGACAGGCTCCGGGGAGACCCAGTACTTC

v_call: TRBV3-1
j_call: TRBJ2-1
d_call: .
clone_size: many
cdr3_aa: CASSQDPPGLNEQFF
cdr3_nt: TGTGCCAGCAGCCAAGACCCCCCTGGTCTAAATGAGCAGTTCTTC

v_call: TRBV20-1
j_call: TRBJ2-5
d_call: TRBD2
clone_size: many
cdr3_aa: CSARRTSGIETQYF
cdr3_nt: TGCAGTGCTCGTAGGACTAGCGGGATAGAGACCCAGTACTTC

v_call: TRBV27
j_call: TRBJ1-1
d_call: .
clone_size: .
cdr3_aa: CASSRFMNTEAFF
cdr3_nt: TGTGCCAGCAGCAGATTCATGAACACTGAAGCTTTCTTT

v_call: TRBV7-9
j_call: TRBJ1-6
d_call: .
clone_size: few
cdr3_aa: CASTPAMGSSPLHF
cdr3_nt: TGTGCCAGCACCCCGGCGATGGGGAGTTCACCCCTCCACTTT

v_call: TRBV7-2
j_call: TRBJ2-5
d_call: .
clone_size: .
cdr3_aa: CASSLYSSETQYF
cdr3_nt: TGTGCCAGCAGCTTATACAGCTCCGAGACCCAGTACTTC

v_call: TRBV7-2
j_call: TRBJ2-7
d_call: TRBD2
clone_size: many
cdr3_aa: CASTPGGVQYEQYF
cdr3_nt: TGTGCCAGCACCCCTGGGGGGGTCCAGTACGAGCAGTACTTC

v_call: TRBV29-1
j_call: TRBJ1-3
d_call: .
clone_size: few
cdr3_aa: CSVETVGSGNTIYF
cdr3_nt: TGCAGCGTTGAGACGGTTGGATCTGGAAACACCATATATTTT

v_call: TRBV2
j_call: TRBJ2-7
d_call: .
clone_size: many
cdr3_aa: CASCHRENYEQYF
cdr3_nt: TGTGCCAGCTGCCACAGGGAAAACTACGAGCAGTACTTC

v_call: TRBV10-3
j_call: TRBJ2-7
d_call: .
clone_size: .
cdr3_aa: CAISESPGQAYEQYF
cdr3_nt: TGTGCCATCAGTGAGTCGCCGGGGCAGGCCTACGAGCAGTACTTC

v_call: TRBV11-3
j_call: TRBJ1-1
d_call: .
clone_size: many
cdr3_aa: CASSLGPADAFF
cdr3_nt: TGTGCCAGCAGCTTAGGCCCCGCTGACGCTTTCTTT

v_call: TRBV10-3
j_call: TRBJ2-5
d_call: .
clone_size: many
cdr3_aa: CAISESLDRRETQYF
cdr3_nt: TGTGCCATCAGTGAGTCCTTAGACAGGCGGGAGACCCAGTACTTC

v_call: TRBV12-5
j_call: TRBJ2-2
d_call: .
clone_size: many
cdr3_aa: CASGWKSGELFF
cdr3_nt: TGTGCTAGTGGTTGGAAATCCGGGGAGCTGTTTTTT

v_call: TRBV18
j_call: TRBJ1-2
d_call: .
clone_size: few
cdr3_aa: CASSRDSRESGYTF
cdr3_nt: TGTGCCAGCTCACGGGACTCTCGGGAGAGTGGCTACACCTTC

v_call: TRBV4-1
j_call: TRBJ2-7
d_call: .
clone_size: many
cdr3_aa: CASSQDRIGEQYF
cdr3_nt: TGCGCCAGCAGCCAAGACCGGATCGGCGAGCAGTACTTC

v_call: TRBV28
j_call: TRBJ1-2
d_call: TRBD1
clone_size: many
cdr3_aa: CASSLDRMRGYTF
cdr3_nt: TGTGCCAGCAGTTTGGACAGGATGAGGGGCTACACCTTC

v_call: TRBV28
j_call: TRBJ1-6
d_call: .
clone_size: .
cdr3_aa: CASLPVDYNSPLHF
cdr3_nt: TGTGCCAGCCTCCCGGTGGACTATAATTCACCCCTCCACTTT

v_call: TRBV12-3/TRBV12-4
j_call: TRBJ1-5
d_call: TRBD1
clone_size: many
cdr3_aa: CASSGSGQGQNQPQHF
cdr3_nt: TGTGCCAGCTCCGGATCGGGACAGGGGCAGAATCAGCCCCAGCATTTT

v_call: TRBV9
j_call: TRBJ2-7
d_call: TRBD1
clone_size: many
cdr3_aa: CASSVDGTAGYEQYF
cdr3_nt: TGTGCCAGCAGCGTAGACGGGACAGCTGGATACGAGCAGTACTTC

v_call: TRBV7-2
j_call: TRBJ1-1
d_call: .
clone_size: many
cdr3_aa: CASSLVENTEALF
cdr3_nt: TGTGCCAGCAGCTTAGTTGAGAACACTGAAGCTCTCTTT

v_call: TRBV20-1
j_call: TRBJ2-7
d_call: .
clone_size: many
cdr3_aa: CSARTGDREQYF
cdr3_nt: TGCAGTGCGCGGACCGGAGATCGCGAGCAGTACTTC

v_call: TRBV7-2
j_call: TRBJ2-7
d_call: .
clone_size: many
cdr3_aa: CASSNFDAQYF
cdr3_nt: TGTGCCAGCAGCAACTTTGACGCGCAGTACTTC

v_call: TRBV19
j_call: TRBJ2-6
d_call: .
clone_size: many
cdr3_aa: CASSIELSGANVLTF
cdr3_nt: TGTGCCAGTAGTATCGAACTGTCTGGGGCCAACGTCCTGACTTTC

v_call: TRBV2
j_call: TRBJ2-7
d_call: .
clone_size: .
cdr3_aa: CASSEAGLREQYF
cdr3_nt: TGTGCCAGCAGTGAAGCGGGGTTGCGGGAGCAGTACTTC

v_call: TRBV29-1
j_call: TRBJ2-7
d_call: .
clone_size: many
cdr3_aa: CSVERDNSYEQYF
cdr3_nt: TGCAGCGTTGAGCGGGACAACTCCTACGAGCAGTACTTC

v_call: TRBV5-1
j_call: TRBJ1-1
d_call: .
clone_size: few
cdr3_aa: CASSLVTQPNTEAFF
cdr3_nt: TGCGCCAGCAGCTTGGTTACGCAGCCGAACACTGAAGCTTTCTTT

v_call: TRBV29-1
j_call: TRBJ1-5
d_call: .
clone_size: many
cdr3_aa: CSVSSGVNQPQHF
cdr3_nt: TGCAGCGTCTCCTCGGGGGTTAATCAGCCCCAGCATTTT

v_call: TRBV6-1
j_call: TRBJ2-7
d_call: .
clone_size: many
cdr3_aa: CASSRSRTDSYEQYF
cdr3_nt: TGTGCCAGCAGTAGATCGCGGACGGACTCCTACGAGCAGTACTTC

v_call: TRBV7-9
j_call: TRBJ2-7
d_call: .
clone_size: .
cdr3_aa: CASSSREYGSGEQYF
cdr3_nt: TGTGCCAGCAGTTCCCGGGAGTACGGGAGTGGAGAGCAGTACTTC

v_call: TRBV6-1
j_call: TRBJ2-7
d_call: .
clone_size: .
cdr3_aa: CASHRGGPYEQYF
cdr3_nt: TGTGCCAGCCACAGAGGAGGGCCGTACGAGCAGTACTTC

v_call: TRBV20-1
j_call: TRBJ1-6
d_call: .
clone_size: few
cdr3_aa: CSAIETVSLAVNSPLHF
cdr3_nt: TGCAGTGCTATCGAGACGGTATCTTTGGCAGTGAATTCACCCCTCCACTTT

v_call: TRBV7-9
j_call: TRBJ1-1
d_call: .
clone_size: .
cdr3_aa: CASSLVTGRNTEAFF
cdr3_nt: TGTGCCAGCAGCTTAGTTACAGGACGGAACACTGAAGCTTTCTTT

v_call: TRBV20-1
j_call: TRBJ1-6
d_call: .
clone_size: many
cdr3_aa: CSAVDASPGPRLNSPLHF
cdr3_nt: TGCAGTGCTGTCGACGCATCCCCTGGTCCCCGTTTGAATTCACCCCTCCACTTT

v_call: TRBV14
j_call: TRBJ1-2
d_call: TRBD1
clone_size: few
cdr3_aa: CASSQDPGGDNYGYTF
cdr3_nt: TGTGCCAGCAGCCAAGACCCAGGGGGTGATAACTATGGCTACACCTTC

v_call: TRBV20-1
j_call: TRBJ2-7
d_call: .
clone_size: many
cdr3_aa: CSAPQGFEQYF
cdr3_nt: TGCAGTGCTCCCCAGGGTTTCGAGCAGTACTTC

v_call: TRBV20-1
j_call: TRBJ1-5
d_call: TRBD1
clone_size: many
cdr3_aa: CSAADRGREPQHF
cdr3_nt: TGCAGTGCCGCGGACAGGGGGCGTGAGCCCCAGCATTTT

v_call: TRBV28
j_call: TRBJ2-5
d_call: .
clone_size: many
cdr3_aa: CASSFWGSQEETQYF
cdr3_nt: TGTGCCAGCAGTTTCTGGGGGAGCCAAGAAGAGACCCAGTACTTC

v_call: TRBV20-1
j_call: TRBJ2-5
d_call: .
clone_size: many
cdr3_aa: CSAAEGVTQYF
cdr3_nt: TGCAGTGCTGCAGAGGGAGTGACCCAGTACTTC

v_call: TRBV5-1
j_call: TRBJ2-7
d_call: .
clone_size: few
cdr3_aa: CASRASAGAYEQYF
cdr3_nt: TGCGCCAGCAGAGCTTCTGCCGGAGCCTACGAGCAGTACTTC

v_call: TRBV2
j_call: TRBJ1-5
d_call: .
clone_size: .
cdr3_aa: CASSVGQGEQPQHF
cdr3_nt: TGTGCCAGCAGTGTCGGGCAGGGTGAGCAGCCCCAGCATTTT

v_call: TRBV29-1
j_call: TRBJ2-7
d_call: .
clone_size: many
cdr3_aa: CSVTGPRYEQYF
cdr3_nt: TGCAGCGTTACGGGACCCCGGTACGAGCAGTACTTC

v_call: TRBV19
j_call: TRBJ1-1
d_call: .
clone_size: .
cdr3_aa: CASTPTSPTEAFF
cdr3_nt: TGTGCCAGTACACCCACCAGTCCCACTGAAGCTTTCTTT

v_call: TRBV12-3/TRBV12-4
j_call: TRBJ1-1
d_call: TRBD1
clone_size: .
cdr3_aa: CASRHHRDRALNTEAFF
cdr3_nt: TGTGCCAGCAGACATCATAGGGACAGAGCCTTGAACACTGAAGCTTTCTTT

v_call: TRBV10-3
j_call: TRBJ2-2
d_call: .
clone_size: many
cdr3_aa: CAISPGAGELFF
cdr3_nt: TGTGCCATCAGCCCGGGGGCCGGGGAGCTGTTTTTT

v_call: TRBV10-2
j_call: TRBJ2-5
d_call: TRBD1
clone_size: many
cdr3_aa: CASSEYRGGTQYF
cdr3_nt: TGCGCCAGCAGTGAATACAGGGGTGGGACCCAGTACTTC

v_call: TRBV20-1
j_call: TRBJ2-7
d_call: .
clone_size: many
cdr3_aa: CSARDGAAYEQYF
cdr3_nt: TGCAGTGCTAGAGATGGGGCAGCCTACGAGCAGTACTTC

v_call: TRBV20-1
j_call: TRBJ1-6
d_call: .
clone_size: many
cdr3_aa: CSARVTDNSPLHF
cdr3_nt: TGCAGTGCTAGGGTGACAGATAATTCACCCCTCCACTTT

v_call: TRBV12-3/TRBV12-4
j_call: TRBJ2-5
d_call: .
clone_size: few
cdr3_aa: CASTFTGLETQYF
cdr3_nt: TGTGCCAGCACTTTCACTGGTTTAGAGACCCAGTACTTC

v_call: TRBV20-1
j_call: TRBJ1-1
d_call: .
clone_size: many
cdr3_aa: CSAINLPEAFF
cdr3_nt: TGCAGTGCTATAAATTTGCCTGAAGCTTTCTTT

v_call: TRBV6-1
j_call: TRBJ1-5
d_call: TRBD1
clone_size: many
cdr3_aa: CASSPNRGHQPQHF
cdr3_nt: TGTGCCAGCAGCCCGAACAGGGGGCACCAGCCCCAGCATTTT

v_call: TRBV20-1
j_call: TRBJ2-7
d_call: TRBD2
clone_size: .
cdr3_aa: CSASPAGLPYEQYF
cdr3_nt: TGCAGTGCTAGTCCGGCGGGACTACCCTACGAGCAGTACTTC

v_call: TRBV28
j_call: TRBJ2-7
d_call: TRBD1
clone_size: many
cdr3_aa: CASSLRTGNHEQYF
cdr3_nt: TGTGCCAGCAGTTTACGGACAGGGAACCACGAGCAGTACTTC